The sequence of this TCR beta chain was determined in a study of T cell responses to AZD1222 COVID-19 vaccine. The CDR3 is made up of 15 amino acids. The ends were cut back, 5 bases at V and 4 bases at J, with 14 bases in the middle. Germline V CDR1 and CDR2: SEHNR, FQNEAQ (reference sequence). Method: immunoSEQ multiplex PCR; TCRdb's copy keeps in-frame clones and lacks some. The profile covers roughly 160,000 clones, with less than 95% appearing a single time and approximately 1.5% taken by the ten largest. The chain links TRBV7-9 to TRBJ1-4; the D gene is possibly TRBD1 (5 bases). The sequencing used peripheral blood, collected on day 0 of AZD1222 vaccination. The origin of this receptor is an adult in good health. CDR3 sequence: CASSQTGVRNEKLFF. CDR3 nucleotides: TGTGCCAGCAGCCAGACGGGGGTCCGTAATGAAAAACTGTTTTTT. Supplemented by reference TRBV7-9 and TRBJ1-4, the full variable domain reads DTGVSQNPRHKITKRGQNVTFRCDPISEHNRLYWYRQTLGQGPEFLTYFQNEAQLEKSRLLSDRFSAERPKGSFSTLEIQRTEQGDSAMYLCASSQTGVRNEKLFFGSGTQLSVL.